This T cell receptor beta chain was captured by sequencing in a study of identical twins. General study findings and limits: The more abundant beta clonotypes in cord blood had fewer insertions, and memory repertoires did not show this. Zero-insertion analyses were open to partial confounding by invariant MAIT and iNKT cells.

CDR1 is SGHNT and CDR2 is YYREEE in the germline V gene (reference sequence). This CDR3 region has 14 residues. Trimming cost V 3 bases and J 3 bases, with 11 bases left between them. Only healthy Caucasians were enrolled as donors. This clonotype was picked up a small number of times. Its antigen remains unidentified. TCRdb processed the 5' RACE reads anew with MiXCR; each CDR3 protein has one entry. Among around 490,000 distinct CDR3 sequences, more than 20% were seen once, and the ten largest hold 0.4% to 0.6%. These sequences were also reported in another study, on yellow fever vaccine responses in identical twins.

This sequence joins TRBV5-4 and TRBJ2-3; TRBD1 is a possible D gene (6 bases). This clonotype was obtained from a woman younger than 30 in good health. Sequencing was carried out using CD4+ T cells sorted from blood. CDR3 nucleotides: TGTGCCAGCAGCTCAGGGGACGGGACAGATACGCAGTATTTT. Encoded protein: CASSSGDGTDTQYF.